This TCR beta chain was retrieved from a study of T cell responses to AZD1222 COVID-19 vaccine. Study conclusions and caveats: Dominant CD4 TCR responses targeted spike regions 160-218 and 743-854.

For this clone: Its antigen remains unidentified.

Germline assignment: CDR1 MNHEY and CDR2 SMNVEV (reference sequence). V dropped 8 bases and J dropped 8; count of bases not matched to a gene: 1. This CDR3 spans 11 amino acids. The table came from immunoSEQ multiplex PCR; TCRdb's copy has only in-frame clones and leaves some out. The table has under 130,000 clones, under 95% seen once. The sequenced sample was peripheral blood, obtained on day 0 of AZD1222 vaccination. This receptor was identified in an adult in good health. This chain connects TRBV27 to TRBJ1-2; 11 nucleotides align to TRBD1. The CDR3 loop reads CASGTGGGYTF. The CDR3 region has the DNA TGTGCCAGCGGGACAGGGGGAGGCTACACCTTC.